A single TCR beta chain is shown here with its context. The antigen is not known. Germline assignment: CDR1 ENHRY and CDR2 SYGVKD. The V end was cut by 0 bases, the J end by 4 bases, with 7 bases between. This CDR3 comprises 14 residues. The PCR employed 60 Vbeta primers together with 13 Jbeta primers. The table came from immunoSEQ multiplex PCR; TCRdb's copy has only in-frame clones and leaves some out. Of over 100,000 clones in the sample, 60% to 85% were seen once. This record comes from a study of cytomegalovirus exposure and HLA in healthy donors. General study points: In a later analysis, parvovirus B19, influenza, CMV and Epstein-Barr virus appeared linked to several top co-occurrence clusters. Per a later analysis, HLA-associated TCR beta chains showed more clonal expansion than other, equally common TCR beta chains. Cytomegalovirus-associated TCR beta chains were listed, numbering over 150. The authors confirmed in vitro that a few CMV-associated chains were specific for CMV antigens.

Sequencing was done on a sample of PBMCs. J is TRBJ2-4 and V is TRBV10-3, with D tentatively TRBD2 (6 bases). This sequence originates from a woman aged 18-29 years in good health and CMV-seropositive. The CDR3 coding sequence is TGTGCCATCAGTGAGTCTGGGGGGAAAAACATTCAGTACTTC. Its translation: CAISESGGKNIQYF.